The subject of this entry is one T cell receptor (beta chain). Its target is not known. Blood was collected once per donor into heparin, averaging roughly 0.12 L. Purity exceeding 95% was reached by all sorted populations. This sample was included in a study of beta chain features in type 1 diabetes. Study results and limitations: Significant though moderate, a shortening of TCRB CDR3s appeared in all four CD4+ subsets of Type 1 diabetes patients. Comparison showed that naive, central memory and Treg TCRB repertoires appeared more similar among patients than among healthy donors.

V lost 5 bases and J lost 5, with 18 bases in between. The CDR3 totals 15 residues. Germline-derived CDR1 and CDR2 are SGHVS and FQNEAQ. Sequenced material consisted of expressed TCRB transcripts (all of the isolated RNA was reverse transcribed). Data came from immunoSEQ multiplex PCR; TCRdb stores just in-frame clones and leaves some out. The data contain around 160,000 clones, 6.5% to 8.5% of them singletons. The sequence was obtained from a woman aged 18-35 years with type 1 diabetes. The V and J genes are TRBV7-8 and TRBJ2-5, with TRBD2 as a possible D gene (7 bases). The sequencing input was central memory CD4+ T cells from blood. This chain's CDR3 is CASSPSGGAAETQYF. In nucleotides, the CDR3 is TGTGCCAGCAGCCCTAGTGGGGGGGCAGCGGAGACCCAGTACTTC.